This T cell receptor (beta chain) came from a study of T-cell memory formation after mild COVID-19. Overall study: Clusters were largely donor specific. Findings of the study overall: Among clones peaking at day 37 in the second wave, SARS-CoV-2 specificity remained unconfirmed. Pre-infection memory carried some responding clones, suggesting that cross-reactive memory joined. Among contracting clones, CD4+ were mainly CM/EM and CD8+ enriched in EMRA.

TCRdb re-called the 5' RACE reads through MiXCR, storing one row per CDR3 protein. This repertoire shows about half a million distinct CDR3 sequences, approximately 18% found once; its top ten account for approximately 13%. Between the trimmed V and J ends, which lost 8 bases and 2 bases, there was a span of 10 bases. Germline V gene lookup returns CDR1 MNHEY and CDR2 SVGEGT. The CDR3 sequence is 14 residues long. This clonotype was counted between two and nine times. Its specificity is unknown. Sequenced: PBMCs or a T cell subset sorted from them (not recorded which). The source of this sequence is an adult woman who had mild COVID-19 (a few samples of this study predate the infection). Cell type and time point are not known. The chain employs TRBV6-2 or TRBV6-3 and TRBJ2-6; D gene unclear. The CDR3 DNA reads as TGTGCCAGCTGTTCGGAGCCTGGGGCCAACGTCCTGACTTTC. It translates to CASCSEPGANVLTF.